Listed below are T cell receptor beta chains from one sample, sequenced in a study of cytomegalovirus exposure and HLA in healthy donors. Measured with immunoSEQ multiplex PCR; TCRdb has only the in-frame clones, and not every one. Of over 150,000 clones in the sample, 80% to 85% are singletons; the top ten hold 1% to 1.5%. Material for sequencing was PBMCs. These receptors were obtained from a boy aged 2 to 10 in good health and CMV-seronegative. CDR3s include the opening cysteine and the closing phenylalanine or tryptophan. A D gene is named only where the DNA matches it firmly. Size tells how often a clone was seen (once, few, many) or the class of an expanded clone, and some rows leave it out.

TRBV6-5	few	.	TRBJ1-5	CASSYSGDQPQHF	TGTGCCAGCAGTTACTCAGGGGATCAGCCCCAGCATTTT
TRBV30	.	TRBD1	TRBJ1-1	CAWGSQGQAFPLNTEAFF	TGTGCCTGGGGTTCACAAGGACAGGCCTTCCCCCTAAACACTGAAGCTTTCTTT
TRBV19	.	TRBD2	TRBJ2-2	CASRNSGGPNTGELFF	TGTGCCAGTCGTAATAGCGGGGGCCCCAACACCGGGGAGCTGTTTTTT
TRBV19	.	TRBD2	TRBJ2-1	CASSSLAGVSYNEQFF	TGTGCCAGTAGTTCACTAGCGGGGGTCTCCTACAATGAGCAGTTCTTC
TRBV5-1	.	.	TRBJ1-3	CASSLGQYSGNTIYF	TGCGCCAGCAGCTTGGGCCAGTACTCTGGAAACACCATATATTTT
TRBV27	.	TRBD1	TRBJ1-1	CASASTGGTEAFF	TGTGCCAGCGCATCGACAGGGGGCACTGAAGCTTTCTTT
TRBV6-1	few	.	TRBJ2-2	CASSERIGLISGELFF	TGTGCCAGCAGTGAAAGGATCGGGTTGATTAGCGGGGAGCTGTTTTTT
TRBV14	.	.	TRBJ1-6	CASSQAPDRLHF	TGTGCCAGCAGCCAAGCCCCGGACAGACTCCACTTT
TRBV7-6	.	.	TRBJ1-5	CASSRGTRLNQPQHF	TGTGCCAGCAGCAGAGGGACAAGGCTAAATCAGCCCCAGCATTTT
TRBV7-2	.	.	TRBJ1-3	CASSLYAAGESSGNTIYF	TGTGCCAGCAGCTTATATGCCGCAGGCGAGAGCTCTGGAAACACCATATATTTT
TRBV7-9	.	TRBD2	TRBJ2-3	CASSLTSGVTDTQYF	TGTGCCAGCAGCTTAACTAGCGGGGTCACAGATACGCAGTATTTT
TRBV5-1	.	.	TRBJ2-6	CASSLGASGANVLTF	TGCGCCAGCAGCTTAGGGGCCTCTGGGGCCAACGTCCTGACTTTC
TRBV9	.	.	TRBJ1-3	CASSERDFSGNTIYF	TGTGCCAGCAGCGAACGGGACTTCTCTGGAAACACCATATATTTT